This T cell receptor (beta chain) was captured in a study of cytomegalovirus exposure and HLA in healthy donors. In the case of this clone: The antigen remains undetermined.

Overall study findings and caveats: Cytomegalovirus association was listed for approximately 160 TCR beta chains.

Clones were read by immunoSEQ multiplex PCR, and TCRdb kept only the in-frame ones, dropping some. The profile shows approximately 300,000 clones, roughly nine tenths of them singletons. The CDR3 loop spans 15 amino acids. Germline assignment: CDR1 SGHDT and CDR2 YYEEEE. The ends lost 3 bases at V and 4 bases at J; junction bases unmatched: 9. Material: PBMCs. This chain uses TRBV5-6 with TRBJ2-7; 8 nucleotides match TRBD1. This receptor was obtained from a woman younger than 45 in good health and CMV-seropositive. CDR3 sequence: CASSWDRTLGYEQYF. As DNA, the CDR3 is TGTGCCAGCAGCTGGGACAGGACTTTGGGATACGAGCAGTACTTC.